Presented here are 20 T cell receptor beta chains from one specimen sequenced in a study of T cell responses to AZD1222 COVID-19 vaccine. Data came from immunoSEQ multiplex PCR; TCRdb stores just in-frame clones and leaves some out. The sample carries roughly 82,000 clones, roughly 81% recorded once. This sample comprised peripheral blood, obtained on day 0 of AZD1222 vaccination. The receptors derive from an adult in good health.

The rearrangement links TRBV19 to TRBJ1-1, with D possibly TRBD1 on 5 matching bases. The CDR3 spans 16 residues. Trimming took off 8 bases at V and 1 base at J, with 20 bases between the two ends. In germline, CDR1 is LNHDA, CDR2 SQIVND (reference sequence). CDR3 nucleotides: TGTGCCAGTGCCCCGGAAATCGACAGACCGAACACTGAAGCTTTCTTT. Its translation: CASAPEIDRPNTEAFF.

The rearrangement uses TRBV7-3 and TRBJ1-5; D is undetermined. The CDR3 totals 16 residues. V was shortened by 2 bases and J by 0 bases, with 11 bases between the two germline ends. Germline CDR1 and CDR2: SGHTA and FQGTGA. The CDR3 nucleotides are TGTGCCAGCAGCTTATATGGGCAGAATAGCAATCAGCCCCAGCATTTT. This encodes CASSLYGQNSNQPQHF.

V and J are TRBV18 and TRBJ2-2, with D perhaps TRBD2 (5 bases). This CDR3 is built from 16 residues. The ends were cut back, 11 bases at V and 5 bases at J, with 24 bases in the middle. Germline assignment: CDR1 KGHSH and CDR2 LQKENI. The CDR3 region is CASSPQAGIGTGELFF. Written as DNA, the CDR3 is TGTGCCTCATCCCCCCAGGCCGGGATTGGAACCGGGGAGCTGTTTTTT.

The chain has TRBV4-3 and TRBJ2-7; 7 bases align to TRBD1. Germline CDR1 LGHNA, CDR2 YSLEER. V lost 4 bases to trimming and J lost 2 bases; unmatched junction nucleotides: 8. The CDR3 covers 15 residues. CDR3 residues: CASSLGTTGTYEQYF. Here the CDR3 DNA reads TGCGCCAGCAGCCTTGGAACGACAGGGACCTACGAGCAGTACTTC.

V gene TRBV30 combines with J gene TRBJ1-2; tentative D call: TRBD1 (5 bases). V lost 8 bases and J 4 bases, leaving 20 bases between the germline ends. The CDR3 totals 14 residues. Germline CDR1 and CDR2: GTSNPN and SVGIG (reference sequence). The CDR3 reads CARSEGQSGYGYTF. DNA of the CDR3: TGTGCCCGCAGCGAGGGGCAAAGCGGCTATGGCTACACCTTC.

The V gene is TRBV7-8, the J gene TRBJ1-2; tentative D call: TRBD1 (5 bases). CDR1 SGHVS and CDR2 FQNEAQ come from the germline V gene. Trimming removed 3 bases at V and 4 bases at J, with 9 bases between. CDR3 length: 13 residues. The CDR3 DNA reads as TGTGCCAGCAGCTTGGGACCGCGCTATGGCTACACCTTC. It encodes CASSLGPRYGYTF.

V is TRBV12-3 or TRBV12-4 and J is TRBJ1-2; D remains unclear. The CDR3 runs to 12 residues. The V end lost 6 bases, the J end lost 8 bases, and 13 bases lay between the germline ends. CDR3 nucleotide sequence: TGTGCCAGCAGAAATGGGCCGGGAGGCTACACCTTC. It specifies CASRNGPGGYTF.

The V call is TRBV28, the J call TRBJ2-7, with 7 bases that match TRBD2. CDR3 length: 13 residues. With V trimmed by 0 bases and J by 7 bases, 3 bases remained unmatched. Germline V lookup: CDR1 MDHEN, CDR2 SYDVKM. Here the CDR3 reads CASSLWGGKEQYF. In DNA, the CDR3 is TGTGCCAGCAGTTTATGGGGAGGGAAAGAGCAGTACTTC.

V usage is TRBV3-1 (or the pseudogene TRBV3-2) and J usage is TRBJ2-3, with 10 bases that match TRBD1. CDR3 size: 18 residues. V was pared by 1 base and J by 5 bases, with 12 bases of the junction left unmatched. Germline V gives CDR1 LGHDT, CDR2 YNNKEL (reference sequence). The DNA of the CDR3 is TGTGCCAGCAGCCAAGTCCCAGACAGGGGGCAGCTTGAAGATACGCAGTATTTT. It is translated as CASSQVPDRGQLEDTQYF.

The chain employs TRBV3-1 (or the pseudogene TRBV3-2) and TRBJ1-1; D is undetermined. The CDR3 loop spans 14 amino acids. CDR1 is LGHDT, CDR2 YNNKEL, per germline (reference sequence). V was cut by 4 bases and J by 8 bases, with 17 bases left in between. This CDR3 is CASSPSRLTVEAFF. DNA for the CDR3: TGTGCCAGCAGCCCATCCCGATTAACAGTGGAAGCTTTCTTT.

The rearrangement joins TRBV6-5 to TRBJ1-2; possibly TRBD1 for D (5 bases). The CDR3 covers 13 residues. CDR1 MNHEY and CDR2 SVGAGI come from the germline V gene. The V end was cut by 6 bases, the J end by 8 bases, with 16 bases between. The CDR3 is CASSLPSGGGYTF. In DNA, the CDR3 is TGTGCCAGCAGCCTCCCCTCCGGGGGGGGCTACACCTTC.

The chain combines TRBV24-1 with TRBJ2-2, with 8 bases identical to TRBD1. With 4 bases clipped from V and 8 bases from J, the junction kept 2 bases outside the gene matches. Germline CDR1 KGHDR, CDR2 SFDVKD. The CDR3 runs to 13 residues. The CDR3 bases are TGTGCCACCAGTGACCAGGGGGCGGGGGAGCTGTTTTTT. Translated, it gives CATSDQGAGELFF.

V is TRBV28 and J is TRBJ1-2, with no clear D. The CDR3 loop spans 13 amino acids. Germline CDR1 reads MDHEN; CDR2 reads SYDVKM. Trimming took off 3 bases at V and 6 bases at J, with 11 bases between the two ends. The CDR3 sequence: CASSFGRSNGYTF. The DNA of the CDR3 is TGTGCCAGCAGTTTCGGCAGGTCCAATGGCTACACCTTC.

This sequence joins TRBV7-9 and TRBJ1-5; D might be TRBD1 (5 bases). The CDR3 is 14 amino acids. V was pared by 4 bases and J by 10 bases, with 17 bases between. Germline CDR1 SEHNR, CDR2 FQNEAQ (reference sequence). The chain's CDR3 is CASSSRQERDPQHF. CDR3 coding DNA: TGTGCCAGCAGCTCCCGACAAGAAAGGGACCCCCAGCATTTT.

The CDR3 sequence: CASSPDGTSGLEQFF. The CDR3 DNA follows: TGTGCCAGCAGCCCCGATGGGACTAGCGGTCTTGAGCAGTTCTTC. The V call is TRBV3-1 (or the pseudogene TRBV3-2), the J call TRBJ2-1, with 11 nucleotides matching TRBD2. Germline V gene sequence: CDR1 LGHDT, CDR2 YNNKEL (reference sequence). V shed 4 bases, J shed 9 bases, and the junction held 8 bases outside the gene matches. CDR3 length: 15 residues.

CDR3 protein: CASSQVPGQTTNEKLFF. The CDR3 DNA reads TGTGCCAGCAGCCAAGTGCCAGGGCAAACAACTAATGAAAAACTGTTTTTT. The rearrangement uses TRBV3-1 (or the pseudogene TRBV3-2) and TRBJ1-4; possible D gene TRBD1, 5 bases. The CDR3 is made up of 17 amino acids. The germline V gene has CDR1 LGHDT and CDR2 YNNKEL (reference sequence). Trimming cost V 1 base and J 0 bases, with 12 bases left between them.

J is TRBJ1-2 and V is TRBV19, with a tentative D call TRBD1 (5 bases). The length of the CDR3 is 16 residues. The V gene's germline CDR1 is LNHDA and CDR2 SQIVND (reference sequence). Trimming pared 10 bases from V and 2 bases from J, leaving 23 bases between. The CDR3 loop reads CATTLMGGETNYGYTF. The CDR3 region has the DNA TGTGCCACCACTCTCATGGGGGGGGAAACAAACTATGGCTACACCTTC.

The chain joins TRBV5-1 to TRBJ2-3; 9 nucleotides line up with TRBD2. V was pared by 3 bases and J by 0 bases, with 5 bases of the junction left unmatched. From germline, CDR1 is SGHRS and CDR2 YFSETQ. This CDR3 is 16 amino acids long. CDR3: CASSWGTSGSTDTQYF. The CDR3 nucleotides read TGCGCCAGCAGCTGGGGTACTAGCGGGAGCACAGATACGCAGTATTTT.

The rearrangement links TRBV4-2 to TRBJ2-5; D gene uncertain. This CDR3 has 15 residues. V was shortened by 0 bases and J by 4 bases, with 12 bases between the two germline ends. Germline CDR1 is LGHNA and CDR2 is YNFKEQ. The CDR3 nucleotides are TGTGCCAGCAGCCAAGATATCTCAGTAGCAGAGACCCAGTACTTC. Residues: CASSQDISVAETQYF.

As DNA, the CDR3 is TGTGCCAGCAGTCCTTGGGGGGGGCTAGGGGAAAAACTGTTTTTT. It yields the protein CASSPWGGLGEKLFF. V is TRBV7-6 and J is TRBJ1-4, with a tentative D call TRBD1 (6 bases). Trimming took off 6 bases at V and 8 bases at J, with 19 bases between the two ends. The CDR3 has 15 residues. Germline loops: CDR1 SGHVS, CDR2 FNYEAQ. Based on the CDR3 plus reference TRBV7-6 and TRBJ1-4, the full variable domain is GAGVSQSPRYKVTKRGQDVALRCDPISGHVSLYWYRQALGQGPEFLTYFNYEAQQDKSGLPNDRFSAERPEGSISTLTIQRTEQRDSAMYRCASSPWGGLGEKLFFGSGTQLSVL.